One and the same sample provided the 29 T cell receptor beta chains below, sequenced in a study of OX40 agonist ivuxolimab in advanced cancers. Measured with immunoSEQ multiplex PCR; TCRdb has only the in-frame clones, and not every one. Altogether about 69,000 clones are present, about three quarters being singletons, with the ten largest covering under 3%. The sample consisted of CD4+ or CD8+ T cells sorted from blood, taken in a trial of the OX40 agonist ivuxolimab. These receptors were taken from an adult with an advanced solid tumor such as melanoma, head and neck, liver or kidney cancer.

This sequence joins TRBV7-2 and TRBJ2-1, with 10 bases identical to TRBD2. The V and J ends lost 5 bases and 10 bases, in that order; junction bases with no gene match: 5. Germline V gene data show CDR1 as SGHTA and CDR2 as FQGNSA. The CDR3 totals 13 residues. This chain's CDR3 is CASSQSSGGEQFF. DNA for the CDR3: TGTGCCAGCAGCCAGAGTAGCGGGGGGGAGCAGTTCTTC.

This chain links TRBV6-4 with TRBJ2-1, with 9 positions matching TRBD2. The trim removed 3 bases at V and 9 bases at J, leaving 12 bases unmatched. The CDR3 loop spans 16 amino acids. Germline-derived CDR1 and CDR2 are MRHNA and SNTAGT. CDR3 sequence (DNA): TGTGCCAGCAGTGAGTCCCACACCTCAGCGGGAGGTGAGCAGTTCTTC. Translating it yields CASSESHTSAGGEQFF.

This chain connects TRBV6-1 to TRBJ2-3, with 9 bases that match TRBD1. V gave up 6 bases and J gave up 3 bases; unmatched junction bases: 4. The CDR3 runs 14 residues. The germline CDR1 and CDR2 sequences are MNHNS and SASEGT. CDR3 region: CASRRDRETDTQYF. In DNA, the CDR3 is TGTGCCAGCAGACGGGACAGGGAGACAGATACGCAGTATTTT.

This clone was seen only a few times. This sequence joins TRBV18 and TRBJ2-1, with D hard to call. The V gene's germline CDR1 is KGHSH and CDR2 LQKENI. Trimming stripped 3 bases from V and 3 bases from J, with 9 bases between. CDR3 length equals 14 residues. CDR3 amino acids: CASSPPERYNEQFF. The CDR3, as DNA: TGTGCCAGCTCACCCCCAGAGCGCTACAATGAGCAGTTCTTC.

The CDR3 DNA sequence: TGTGCCAGCAGCGTCGGGACAGGGCATTACGAGCAGTACTTC. This codes for CASSVGTGHYEQYF. J is TRBJ2-7 and V is TRBV9, with 9 bases aligning to TRBD1. The V and J ends lost 2 bases and 4 bases, in that order; junction bases with no gene match: 4. The germline V gene has CDR1 SGDLS and CDR2 YYNGEE. The CDR3 is made up of 14 amino acids.

The chain joins TRBV5-5 to TRBJ1-1; TRBD1 is a possible D gene (6 bases). Germline CDR1 reads SGHKS; CDR2 reads YYEKEE (reference sequence). Trimming removed 0 bases from V and 7 bases from J, with 13 bases in between. The CDR3 consists of 14 residues. Written as DNA, the CDR3 is TGTGCCAGCAGCTTGGGAGGACAGTTTCTTGAAGCTTTCTTT. Protein sequence: CASSLGGQFLEAFF. The full variable domain, rest sourced from reference TRBV5-5 and TRBJ1-1, is DAGVTQSPTHLIKTRGQQVTLRCSPISGHKSVSWYQQVLGQGPQFIFQYYEKEERGRGNFPDRFSARQFPNYSSELNVNALLLGDSALYLCASSLGGQFLEAFFGQGTRLTVV.

The rearrangement links TRBV11-1 to TRBJ2-3, with D possibly matching TRBD2 (6 bases). The germline gives CDR1 SGHAT, CDR2 FQDESV (reference sequence). This CDR3 is built from 16 residues. Trimming removed 1 base from V and 3 bases from J, with 14 bases in between. CDR3 nucleotide sequence: TGTGCCAGCAGCTTAGGACCGGGAGTTGGAACAGATACGCAGTATTTT. Translation: CASSLGPGVGTDTQYF.

This rearrangement joins TRBV19 to TRBJ1-5; 7 bases are shared with TRBD1. From germline, CDR1 is LNHDA and CDR2 SQIVND (reference sequence). The CDR3 is made up of 15 amino acids. V shed 7 bases, J shed 6 bases, and the junction held 12 bases outside the gene matches. The CDR3 DNA sequence: TGTGCCAGTACCATCCAGGGGGGAATCTCTCAGCCCCAGCATTTT. Translated: CASTIQGGISQPQHF.

The V call is TRBV19, the J call TRBJ2-2; 8 nucleotides line up with TRBD2. This CDR3 region has 16 residues. The germline V gene has CDR1 LNHDA and CDR2 SQIVND (reference sequence). Unmatched junction bases numbered 11, after V lost 6 bases and J lost 5 bases. Here the CDR3 reads CASSIKAGGRTGELFF. The CDR3 DNA sequence: TGTGCCAGTAGCATAAAGGCGGGGGGCCGGACCGGGGAGCTGTTTTTT.

The chain combines TRBV6-6 with TRBJ1-3, with D hard to call. The CDR3 length is 15 residues. In germline, CDR1 is MNHNY, CDR2 SVGAGI (reference sequence). V lost 0 bases and J lost 0, with 6 bases in between. DNA for the CDR3: TGTGCCAGCAGTTACTCGAGCAGCTCTGGAAACACCATATATTTT. It translates to CASSYSSSSGNTIYF.

By share, this clone ranks as medium-sized. The chain couples TRBV5-1 to TRBJ2-7; 7 nucleotides match TRBD1. The CDR3 consists of 13 residues. Germline CDR1 reads SGHRS; CDR2 reads YFSETQ. The J segment lost 1 base and the V segment lost 3 bases, leaving 1 base of the junction unmatched. CDR3 sequence reads: CASSSDRSYEQYF. CDR3 in DNA: TGCGCCAGCAGCTCGGACAGGTCCTACGAGCAGTACTTC.

This clone was observed a few times. The chain couples TRBV9 to TRBJ1-2, with D unresolved. Per the germline V gene, CDR1 is SGDLS and CDR2 is YYNGEE. V dropped 2 bases and J dropped 7 bases, with 15 bases sitting between them. CDR3 length equals 14 residues. For the CDR3, the DNA is TGTGCCAGCAGCGTCGACGGGCCGAAGCTTGGCTACACCTTC. It translates to CASSVDGPKLGYTF. Combining the CDR3 with reference TRBV9 and TRBJ1-2 gives the whole variable domain DSGVTQTPKHLITATGQRVTLRCSPRSGDLSVYWYQQSLDQGLQFLIQYYNGEERAKGNILERFSAQQFPDLHSELNLSSLELGDSALYFCASSVDGPKLGYTFGSGTRLTVV.

J is TRBJ2-5 and V is TRBV4-2; 9 bases align to TRBD2. Germline V lookup: CDR1 LGHNA, CDR2 YNFKEQ. This CDR3 contains 18 residues. V lost 0 bases, J lost 3 bases, and 11 bases stayed unmatched. The CDR3 coding sequence is TGTGCCAGCAGCCAAGATAGGGTTCGGCTAGCGGGGAAAGAGACCCAGTACTTC. Translation gives CASSQDRVRLAGKETQYF.

This clone has a handful of counts. V usage is TRBV5-1 and J usage is TRBJ2-3; D gene ambiguous. Germline V CDR1 and CDR2: SGHRS, YFSETQ. V lost 0 bases and J lost 5, with 10 bases in between. The CDR3 spans 14 residues. The CDR3 DNA reads TGCGCCAGCAGCTTGGCCGACGACGGAGATACGCAGTATTTT. Protein: CASSLADDGDTQYF. Full variable domain (remainder filled in from reference TRBV5-1 and TRBJ2-3): KAGVTQTPRYLIKTRGQQVTLSCSPISGHRSVSWYQQTPGQGLQFLFEYFSETQRNKGNFPGRFSGRQFSNSRSEMNVSTLELGDSALYLCASSLADDGDTQYFGPGTRLTVL.

The chain recombines TRBV30 with TRBJ1-4; possibly TRBD1 for D (5 bases). Trimming cost V 7 bases and J 14 bases, with 23 bases left between them. From germline, CDR1 is GTSNPN and CDR2 SVGIG (reference sequence). The CDR3 is 13 amino acids. The CDR3 bases are TGTGCCTCCTCGGGGCAGGCACCAAGCAGTCTGTTTTTT. It is translated as CASSGQAPSSLFF.

The rearrangement links TRBV7-9 to TRBJ2-2; possible D gene TRBD1, 6 bases. This CDR3 spans 14 amino acids. The germline V gene encodes CDR1 SEHNR and CDR2 FQNEAQ (reference sequence). Trimming removed 3 bases from V and 4 bases from J, with 9 bases in between. The CDR3 nucleotides are TGTGCCAGCAGCTTGGACAGTCCCACCGGGGAGCTGTTTTTT. Protein product: CASSLDSPTGELFF.

To note about this clone: Other DNA sequences in the same sample also yield this CDR3. The rearrangement joins TRBV18 to TRBJ2-3; no clear D gene. This CDR3 comprises 12 residues. The ends were cut back, 6 bases at V and 4 bases at J, with 8 bases in the middle. Per germline, CDR1 KGHSH and CDR2 LQKENI. CDR3 in DNA: TGTGCCAGCTCTCCAAAGGCAGATACGCAGTATTTT. This sequence encodes CASSPKADTQYF.

This chain connects TRBV12-5 to TRBJ1-1, with D uncertain. V was trimmed by 2 bases and J by 7 bases, leaving 8 bases between them. CDR3 size: 12 residues. Germline values: CDR1 LGHNT, CDR2 FRNRAP. The chain's CDR3 is CASGLFGSEAFF. CDR3 sequence (DNA): TGTGCTAGTGGTTTGTTTGGGAGTGAAGCTTTCTTT.

V and J are TRBV7-2 and TRBJ1-6; D uncertain. The CDR3 has 13 residues. With 3 bases removed from V and 4 bases from J, the gap between germline ends came to 4 bases. Germline loops: CDR1 SGHTA, CDR2 FQGNSA. DNA of the CDR3: TGTGCCAGCAGCTTGAGGTATAATTCACCCCTCCACTTT. Translating it yields CASSLRYNSPLHF.

The chain recombines TRBV5-1 with TRBJ2-1; 10 nucleotides match TRBD2. In germline, CDR1 is SGHRS, CDR2 YFSETQ. This CDR3 contains 16 residues. J was trimmed by 3 bases and V by 4 bases; bases with no gene match: 7. The CDR3 region is CASSPSSGRDYNEQFF. The CDR3 region has the DNA TGCGCCAGCAGCCCGTCTAGCGGGAGAGACTACAATGAGCAGTTCTTC.

The chain joins TRBV18 to TRBJ1-4, with D hard to call. The CDR3 loop spans 15 amino acids. V was shortened by 5 bases and J by 5 bases, with 15 bases between the two germline ends. The germline gives CDR1 KGHSH, CDR2 LQKENI. CDR3: CASSNLGLINEKLFF. DNA for the CDR3: TGTGCCAGCTCAAACCTCGGACTAATCAATGAAAAACTGTTTTTT.

The J gene is TRBJ1-4, the V gene TRBV2; 9 nucleotides match TRBD1. Germline V gives CDR1 SNHLY, CDR2 FYNNEI. The CDR3 sequence is 14 residues long. V dropped 3 bases and J dropped 6; count of bases not matched to a gene: 2. The CDR3: CASSEGQGYEKLFF. The CDR3 region has the DNA TGTGCCAGCAGTGAGGGACAGGGATATGAAAAACTGTTTTTT.

This chain links TRBV28 with TRBJ2-1, with a tentative D call TRBD2 (6 bases). The V end was cut by 3 bases, the J end by 0 bases, with 9 bases between. CDR3 size: 15 residues. Germline CDR1 reads MDHEN; CDR2 reads SYDVKM. CDR3 DNA: TGTGCCAGCAGTTTCTACGGGAGCTCCTACAATGAGCAGTTCTTC. Translation: CASSFYGSSYNEQFF.

The V call is TRBV9, the J call TRBJ2-5; D not certain. Germline V gene data show CDR1 as SGDLS and CDR2 as YYNGEE. The CDR3 is 13 residues long. The V gene lost 3 bases and the J gene lost 5 bases, with 11 bases spanning the gap. CDR3 amino acids: CASSAEAFETQYF. The CDR3 bases are TGTGCCAGCAGCGCCGAAGCGTTCGAGACCCAGTACTTC.

The chain uses TRBV2 and TRBJ2-3; TRBD2 matches 7 bases. This CDR3 region has 15 residues. Per the germline V gene, CDR1 is SNHLY and CDR2 is FYNNEI. The ends lost 1 base at V and 8 bases at J; junction bases unmatched: 9. CDR3 residues: CASSEDRSQRGTQYF. The CDR3 bases are TGTGCCAGCAGTGAAGACCGTTCCCAGCGGGGTACGCAGTATTTT.

The chain employs TRBV5-1 and TRBJ2-7; D perhaps matches TRBD2 (6 bases). Germline CDR1 reads SGHRS; CDR2 reads YFSETQ. The CDR3 loop spans 15 amino acids. The V gene lost 0 bases and the J gene lost 0 bases, with 10 bases spanning the gap. The chain's CDR3 is CASSLDGSRSYEQYF. CDR3 DNA sequence: TGCGCCAGCAGCTTGGACGGGAGCCGCTCCTACGAGCAGTACTTC.

CDR3 DNA sequence: TGTGCCTGGAGTGTACAACTTAGTGTGCGGAACACTGAAGCTTTCTTT. Translating gives CAWSVQLSVRNTEAFF. V usage is TRBV30 and J usage is TRBJ1-1; D uncertain. Trimming cost V 0 bases and J 1 base, with 15 bases left between them. The CDR3 loop spans 16 amino acids. Germline V gene data show CDR1 as GTSNPN and CDR2 as SVGIG (reference sequence).

The chain links TRBV7-9 to TRBJ1-2, with D unresolved. Germline V CDR1 and CDR2: SEHNR, FQNEAQ (reference sequence). V was clipped by 2 bases and J by 4 bases, with 8 bases between them. This CDR3 spans 13 amino acids. The CDR3 nucleotides read TGTGCCAGCAGCTTAACGGAGTTCTATGGCTACACCTTC. Translated, it gives CASSLTEFYGYTF.

The chain has TRBV18 and TRBJ2-5, with 8 bases that match TRBD1. V dropped 4 bases and J dropped 2; count of bases not matched to a gene: 6. CDR3 length equals 15 residues. Germline values: CDR1 KGHSH, CDR2 LQKENI. The CDR3: CASSRERTGQETQYF. In DNA form, the CDR3 reads TGTGCCAGCTCACGCGAGAGGACAGGGCAAGAGACCCAGTACTTC.